This TCR beta chain was sequenced in a study of Ad26.COV2.S vaccination and SARS-CoV-2 variants. Study information: Ad26.COV2.S shots went into the muscle once or twice, 56 days apart. Overall study results and limits: The TCR-based breadth and depth measures might underestimate overall T cell responses. Vaccinees reportedly had broad spike-specific CD8+ and CD4+ T cell responses.

Regarding treatment: some 20 received Ad26.COV2.S at low or high dose, single or two shots; roughly five received placebo; per-sample allocation not given. Samples analyzed were those drawn on day 63 after the first vaccine or placebo injection. An adult aged 18-55 years in Boston served as the donor. The V gene end was trimmed by 0 bases and the J gene end by 3 bases; junction bases not matched to a gene: 5. The germline V gene has CDR1 LGHNA and CDR2 YSLEER. CDR3 length equals 16 residues. Sequencing used immunoSEQ multiplex PCR; TCRdb keeps in-frame clones, though not all of them. The sample lists 350,000 to 550,000 clones; 89% were seen once. Turning to this clone: Its antigen is still unknown.

Sequences were derived from peripheral blood, sampled in a trial of Ad26.COV2.S vaccine versus placebo. The chain recombines TRBV4-3 with TRBJ1-5; TRBD1 agrees at 7 bases. The source is a person aged 18-60 years who received the Ad26.COV2.S COVID-19 vaccine or a placebo. DNA of the CDR3: TGCGCCAGCAGCCAAGATTGGGACAGCGACAATCAGCCCCAGCATTTT. Translated: CASSQDWDSDNQPQHF.